The 11 T cell receptor beta chains below all came from one sample that was sequenced in a study of metastatic and nonmetastatic thyroid tumors. MiXCR reprocessed the PCR reads for TCRdb. The sample holds more than 25,000 clones, around 7% seen once. Every patient underwent thyroid surgery untreated. Sequenced input: blood. These receptors all come from a female donor with papillary thyroid cancer or a benign thyroid nodule (not recorded which). Some clones in this sample may be carry-over from other donors' samples.

The sample holds many counts of this clone. The chain uses TRBV20-1 and TRBJ1-2, with unresolved D. The V and J ends lost 3 bases and 2 bases respectively, with 10 bases between them. Germline CDR1 and CDR2: DFQATT and SNEGSKA (reference sequence). This CDR3 is 13 amino acids long. The CDR3 coding sequence is TGCAGTGCTAGCGCCTACACAAACTATGGCTACACCTTC. Translating gives CSASAYTNYGYTF.

The chain carries TRBV7-2 and TRBJ2-7; D is perhaps TRBD1 or TRBD2 (5 bases each). V lost 2 bases and J 4 bases, leaving 18 bases between the germline ends. There are 16 residues in the CDR3. CDR1 and CDR2 (germline): SGHTA, FQGNSA. The CDR3 nucleotides are TGTGCCAGCAGCTTACCCCTAGCTGGGGGACCATACGAGCAGTACTTC. Translating gives CASSLPLAGGPYEQYF.

This clone was observed at least ten times. The chain is built from TRBV20-1 and TRBJ2-4, with D possibly matching TRBD1 (6 bases). The CDR3 extends over 16 amino acids. V shed 0 bases and J shed 3 bases, with 15 bases lying between them. CDR1 and CDR2 (germline): DFQATT, SNEGSKA (reference sequence). CDR3 nucleotide sequence: TGCAGTGCTAGAGATTCCAGGGGCTTGCACAAAAACATTCAGTACTTC. Translating gives CSARDSRGLHKNIQYF.

This clone was detected many times. The rearrangement uses TRBV18 and TRBJ1-1; 7 nucleotides line up with TRBD1. This CDR3 region has 16 residues. The junction had 8 bases not matched to a gene; V was cut back by 3 bases and J by 1 base. Germline CDR1 and CDR2: KGHSH and LQKENI. CDR3 coding DNA: TGTGCCAGCTCACCGCAACCAGGGGGGCCGAACACTGAAGCTTTCTTT. Its protein product is CASSPQPGGPNTEAFF.

This clone showed up many times. The chain couples TRBV12-3 or TRBV12-4 to TRBJ2-1; no firm D call. Between the trimmed V and J ends, which lost 5 bases and 3 bases, there was a span of 11 bases. This CDR3 is 14 amino acids long. The CDR3, as DNA: TGTGCCAGCAGTATGGACCCTGGCTACAATGAGCAGTTCTTC. It codes for CASSMDPGYNEQFF.

This clone was recorded at least ten times. The chain joins TRBV4-1 to TRBJ2-1, with D perhaps matching TRBD2 (5 bases). The germline gives CDR1 MGHRA, CDR2 YSYEKL. V gave up 0 bases and J gave up 7 bases, with 10 bases separating them. This CDR3 has 14 amino acids. The CDR3 spells CASSQEGEWNEQFF. CDR3 bases: TGCGCCAGCAGCCAAGAGGGAGAGTGGAATGAGCAGTTCTTC.

This clone was detected many times. A clone one base away is much larger, so this may be a read error. This rearrangement joins TRBV12-3 or TRBV12-4 to TRBJ1-2; no firm D call. This CDR3 comprises 13 residues. V lost 2 bases to trimming and J lost 9 bases, with 13 bases between them. CDR3 in DNA: TGTGCCAGCAGTTTATCGACGAGTGATAGCTACACCTTC. Translating gives CASSLSTSDSYTF.

With respect to this clone: This may be a read error, as it is one base from a much larger clone. The CDR3 is CANSPAGYRDHEQFF. The DNA of the CDR3 is TGTGCCAACAGCCCCGCGGGGTATCGTGATCATGAGCAGTTCTTC. This rearrangement joins TRBV11-1 to TRBJ2-1; maybe TRBD2 (6 bases). Germline loops: CDR1 SGHAT, CDR2 FQDESV (reference sequence). This CDR3 has 15 amino acids. The full variable domain, its missing parts supplied by reference TRBV11-1 and TRBJ2-1, is EAEVAQSPRYKITEKSQAVAFWCDPISGHATLYWYRQILGQGPELLVQFQDESVVDDSQLPKDRFSAERLKGVDSTLKIQPAELGDSAMYLCANSPAGYRDHEQFFGPGTRLTVL.

This clone was observed many times. A clone one base away is much larger, so this may be a read error. Other DNA sequences from this sample encode an identical CDR3 as well. Here the CDR3 reads CASSPGSQETQYF. The CDR3 coding sequence is TGTGCCAGCAGCCCGGGGTCTCAAGAGACCCAGTACTTC. This sequence joins TRBV27 and TRBJ2-5, with a weak D call TRBD2 (5 bases). The CDR3 sequence is 13 residues long. The V gene's germline CDR1 is MNHEY and CDR2 SMNVEV (reference sequence). V lost 6 bases to trimming and J lost 2 bases, with 10 bases between them.

This clone was seen at least ten times. This chain links TRBV5-1 with TRBJ2-3; a weak D match, TRBD2 (5 bases). Germline CDR1 SGHRS, CDR2 YFSETQ. The CDR3 spans 14 residues. Trimming removed 4 bases at V and 5 bases at J, with 14 bases between. The DNA of the CDR3 is TGCGCCAGCAGCCTAAGCGGCTCACTAGATACGCAGTATTTT. Translated, it gives CASSLSGSLDTQYF. Full variable domain (remainder filled in from reference TRBV5-1 and TRBJ2-3): KAGVTQTPRYLIKTRGQQVTLSCSPISGHRSVSWYQQTPGQGLQFLFEYFSETQRNKGNFPGRFSGRQFSNSRSEMNVSTLELGDSALYLCASSLSGSLDTQYFGPGTRLTVL.

In its sample, this clone was seen many times. The chain has TRBV7-2 and TRBJ2-6; D is perhaps TRBD2 (6 bases). The CDR3 totals 14 residues. CDR1 is SGHTA, CDR2 FQGNSA, per germline. Trimming left V 11 bases short and J 0 bases short, with 11 bases between. CDR3 protein: CAGGVTSGANVLTF. The CDR3 DNA reads as TGTGCCGGCGGGGTGACCTCTGGGGCCAACGTCCTGACTTTC.